The following is a TCR beta chain sequence with its context. Antigen unknown. One entry per CDR3 protein, called by TCRdb with MiXCR from the 5' RACE reads. The sample comprises around 550,000 distinct CDR3 sequences, roughly 15% of which are singletons, and 0.44% rests with the top ten. Healthy Caucasian donors formed the entire cohort. This sample was taken from a study of identical twins. Study-level points and caveats: Alpha sequences out of frame and shared by twins had excess low generation probability. Insertions were reduced in abundant cord blood beta clonotypes but not in memory repertoires.

In addition, the sample was reused for a study of yellow fever vaccine responses in identical twins.

This TCR was sampled from a woman younger than 30 in good health. What was sequenced was CD4+ T cells sorted from blood.

The chain's CDR3 is CASSQERGLAITGELFF. The CDR3 DNA follows: TGCGCCAGCAGCCAAGAGAGGGGACTAGCGATCACCGGGGAGCTGTTTTTT. The chain carries TRBV4-1 and TRBJ2-2, with 10 bases lining up with TRBD2. Germline loops: CDR1 MGHRA, CDR2 YSYEKL. V was clipped by 0 bases and J by 4 bases; unmatched bases: 5. The CDR3 consists of 17 residues.